These T cell receptor beta chains were read from a single sample in a study of sequential checkpoint blockade in melanoma. The protocol was immunoSEQ multiplex PCR, while the TCRdb copy is restricted to in-frame clones and leaves out a portion. The table records fewer than 40,000 clones, over 75% of them present only once. Here the sequenced sample was CD8+ T cells sorted from blood (inferred from file names), taken from a patient given nivolumab and ipilimumab in sequence. These receptors were taken from a human donor with melanoma. CDR3s include the opening cysteine and the closing phenylalanine or tryptophan. Fields, in order: J gene, clone size, V gene, CDR3 length, D gene, CDR3 protein, CDR3 DNA. A D gene is named only where the DNA matches it firmly. The size of a clone is reported for some rows only, either as once, few or many, or as a class for expanded clones.

j_gene: TRBJ2-7; abundance: .; v_gene: TRBV27; len: 15; d_gene: TRBD2; CDR3aa: CASRPLAGGGYEQYF; CDR3nt: TGTGCCAGCAGACCCCTAGCGGGGGGCGGCTACGAGCAGTACTTC
j_gene: TRBJ2-5; abundance: .; v_gene: TRBV7-3; len: 15; d_gene: .; CDR3aa: CASSSPQGSQETQYF; CDR3nt: TGTGCCAGCAGCTCCCCTCAGGGCAGCCAAGAGACCCAGTACTTC
j_gene: TRBJ2-2; abundance: .; v_gene: TRBV4-1; len: 14; d_gene: TRBD1; CDR3aa: CASSHGQGTGELFF; CDR3nt: TGCGCCAGCAGCCACGGACAGGGCACCGGGGAGCTGTTTTTT
j_gene: TRBJ1-2; abundance: .; v_gene: TRBV11-2; len: 13; d_gene: .; CDR3aa: CASSLGGANGYTF; CDR3nt: TGTGCCAGCAGCTTGGGGGGGGCTAATGGCTACACCTTC
j_gene: TRBJ2-7; abundance: .; v_gene: TRBV5-1; len: 19; d_gene: TRBD1; CDR3aa: CASSPSYGQGPGLSYEQYF; CDR3nt: TGCGCCAGCAGCCCAAGTTATGGACAGGGCCCCGGACTCTCCTACGAGCAGTACTTC
j_gene: TRBJ1-5; abundance: .; v_gene: TRBV28; len: 18; d_gene: .; CDR3aa: CASSLSWRGTSRHQPQHF; CDR3nt: TGTGCCAGCAGTTTAAGTTGGAGAGGAACCTCACGACATCAGCCCCAGCATTTT
j_gene: TRBJ2-1; abundance: .; v_gene: TRBV7-8; len: 19; d_gene: TRBD2; CDR3aa: CASSLGDVREGRHYNEQFF; CDR3nt: TGTGCCAGCAGCTTAGGGGACGTGAGGGAGGGTAGGCACTACAATGAGCAGTTCTTC
j_gene: TRBJ2-1; abundance: .; v_gene: TRBV4-2; len: 17; d_gene: .; CDR3aa: CASSQHRLGAGYNEQFF; CDR3nt: TGTGCCAGCAGCCAACACCGTCTGGGGGCGGGCTACAATGAGCAGTTCTTC
j_gene: TRBJ1-6; abundance: once; v_gene: TRBV5-3; len: 13; d_gene: .; CDR3aa: CARSPPPNSPLHF; CDR3nt: TGTGCCAGAAGCCCTCCTCCTAATTCACCCCTCCACTTT
j_gene: TRBJ2-3; abundance: once; v_gene: TRBV4-3; len: 16; d_gene: .; CDR3aa: CASSQDRVHYTDTQYF; CDR3nt: TGCGCCAGCAGCCAAGATCGTGTACACTACACAGATACGCAGTATTTT
j_gene: TRBJ2-1; abundance: .; v_gene: TRBV2; len: 16; d_gene: .; CDR3aa: CASSEEATDYYNEQFF; CDR3nt: TGTGCCAGCAGTGAAGAAGCTACCGATTACTACAATGAGCAGTTCTTC
j_gene: TRBJ2-1; abundance: few; v_gene: TRBV14; len: 14; d_gene: .; CDR3aa: CASRGGLTYNEQFF; CDR3nt: TGTGCCAGCAGAGGGGGACTAACCTACAATGAGCAGTTCTTC
j_gene: TRBJ2-3; abundance: .; v_gene: TRBV28; len: 16; d_gene: TRBD2; CDR3aa: CASSLKLAGGLDTQYF; CDR3nt: TGTGCCAGCAGTTTAAAACTAGCGGGAGGGTTGGATACGCAGTATTTT
j_gene: TRBJ2-5; abundance: few; v_gene: TRBV4-2; len: 14; d_gene: .; CDR3aa: CASSRRERQETQYF; CDR3nt: TGTGCCAGCAGCCGTCGGGAGCGCCAAGAGACCCAGTACTTC
j_gene: TRBJ1-2; abundance: .; v_gene: TRBV9; len: 15; d_gene: TRBD1; CDR3aa: CASSVDVGQVYGYTF; CDR3nt: TGTGCCAGCAGCGTAGACGTTGGACAGGTATATGGCTACACCTTC
j_gene: TRBJ2-7; abundance: once; v_gene: TRBV11-2; len: 15; d_gene: .; CDR3aa: CASSLIQGRPYEQYF; CDR3nt: TGTGCCAGCAGCTTAATCCAGGGCAGACCCTACGAGCAGTACTTC
j_gene: TRBJ2-7; abundance: .; v_gene: TRBV6-1; len: 12; d_gene: .; CDR3aa: CASSATGKRQYF; CDR3nt: TGTGCCAGCAGTGCAACAGGGAAGAGGCAGTACTTC
j_gene: TRBJ2-7; abundance: .; v_gene: TRBV9; len: 14; d_gene: TRBD2; CDR3aa: CASSPGSGGYEQYF; CDR3nt: TGTGCCAGCAGCCCCGGTAGCGGGGGATACGAGCAGTACTTC
j_gene: TRBJ2-1; abundance: .; v_gene: TRBV9; len: 17; d_gene: TRBD2; CDR3aa: CASSVVPSGSTYNEQFF; CDR3nt: TGTGCCAGCAGCGTAGTTCCTAGCGGGAGTACCTACAATGAGCAGTTCTTC
j_gene: TRBJ2-2; abundance: .; v_gene: TRBV5-1; len: 14; d_gene: .; CDR3aa: CASSLEQGPGELFF; CDR3nt: TGCGCCAGCAGCTTAGAACAGGGTCCCGGGGAGCTGTTTTTT
j_gene: TRBJ2-1; abundance: few; v_gene: TRBV7-9; len: 17; d_gene: TRBD2; CDR3aa: CASSSTRLARGTHEQFF; CDR3nt: TGTGCCAGCAGCTCTACCCGACTAGCGCGGGGGACCCATGAGCAGTTCTTC
j_gene: TRBJ2-7; abundance: few; v_gene: TRBV29-1; len: 13; d_gene: .; CDR3aa: CSVVETRAYEQYF; CDR3nt: TGCAGCGTTGTGGAGACTAGAGCCTACGAGCAGTACTTC
j_gene: TRBJ2-7; abundance: .; v_gene: TRBV10-1; len: 13; d_gene: .; CDR3aa: CASSRDKASGQYF; CDR3nt: TGCGCCAGCTCCCGGGACAAGGCCTCCGGGCAGTACTTC
j_gene: TRBJ2-5; abundance: once; v_gene: TRBV28; len: 15; d_gene: TRBD2; CDR3aa: CASSILAGGRATQYF; CDR3nt: TGTGCCAGCAGCATACTAGCGGGAGGGAGGGCGACCCAGTACTTC
j_gene: TRBJ2-7; abundance: .; v_gene: TRBV30; len: 14; d_gene: TRBD1; CDR3aa: CAWSSGTGFYEQYF; CDR3nt: TGTGCCTGGAGTTCCGGGACAGGGTTCTACGAGCAGTACTTC
j_gene: TRBJ2-1; abundance: .; v_gene: TRBV19; len: 17; d_gene: .; CDR3aa: CASSPFSGFSSYNEQFF; CDR3nt: TGTGCCAGTAGTCCCTTTAGCGGTTTTAGCTCCTACAATGAGCAGTTCTTC
j_gene: TRBJ1-5; abundance: .; v_gene: TRBV2; len: 15; d_gene: .; CDR3aa: CASSEGGGLYQPQHF; CDR3nt: TGTGCCAGCAGTGAAGGTGGCGGCCTCTATCAGCCCCAGCATTTT